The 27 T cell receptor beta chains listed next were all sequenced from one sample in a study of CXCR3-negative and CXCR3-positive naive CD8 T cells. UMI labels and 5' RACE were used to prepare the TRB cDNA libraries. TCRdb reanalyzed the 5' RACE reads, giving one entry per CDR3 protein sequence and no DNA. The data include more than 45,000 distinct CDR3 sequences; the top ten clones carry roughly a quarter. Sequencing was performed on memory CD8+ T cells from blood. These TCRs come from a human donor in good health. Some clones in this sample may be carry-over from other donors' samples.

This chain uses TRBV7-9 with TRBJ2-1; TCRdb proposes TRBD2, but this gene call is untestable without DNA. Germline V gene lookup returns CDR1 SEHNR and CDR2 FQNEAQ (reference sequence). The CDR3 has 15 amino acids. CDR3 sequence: CASSLAQRRYNEQFF.

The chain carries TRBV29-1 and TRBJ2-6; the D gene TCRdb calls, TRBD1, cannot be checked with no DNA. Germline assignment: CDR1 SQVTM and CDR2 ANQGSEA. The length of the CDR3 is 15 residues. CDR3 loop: CSVGSGVGGANVLTF. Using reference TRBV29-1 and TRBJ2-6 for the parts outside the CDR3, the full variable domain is SAVISQKPSRDICQRGTSLTIQCQVDSQVTMMFWYRQQPGQSLTLIATANQGSEATYESGFVIDKFPISRPNLTFSTLTVSNMSPEDSSIYLCSVGSGVGGANVLTFGAGSRLTVL.

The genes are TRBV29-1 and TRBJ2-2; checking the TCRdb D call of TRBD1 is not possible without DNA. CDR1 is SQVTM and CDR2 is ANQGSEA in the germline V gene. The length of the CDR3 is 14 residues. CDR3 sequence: CSVEQGVNTGELFF.

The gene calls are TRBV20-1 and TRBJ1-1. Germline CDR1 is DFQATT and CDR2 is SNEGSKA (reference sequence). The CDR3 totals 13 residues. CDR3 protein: CSVGIYRGTEAFF.

CDR3 amino acids: CRLPGGETNYGYTF. V usage is TRBV29-1 and J usage is TRBJ1-2; TCRdb's D call, TRBD1, is unchecked because there is no DNA. The CDR3 is 14 residues long. Germline V CDR1 and CDR2: SQVTM, ANQGSEA. Drawing the rest from reference TRBV29-1 and TRBJ1-2, the complete variable domain is SAVISQKPSRDICQRGTSLTIQCQVDSQVTMMFWYRQQPGQSLTLIATANQGSEATYESGFVIDKFPISRPNLTFSTLTVSNMSPEDSSIYLCRLPGGETNYGYTFGSGTRLTVV.

The CDR3 loop reads CASRSPVLAGGPTGDTQYF. This chain joins TRBV11-3 and TRBJ2-3; as DNA is missing, the TRBD2 call by TCRdb cannot be tested. Per the germline V gene, CDR1 is SGHNT and CDR2 is YENEEA. There are 19 residues in the CDR3.

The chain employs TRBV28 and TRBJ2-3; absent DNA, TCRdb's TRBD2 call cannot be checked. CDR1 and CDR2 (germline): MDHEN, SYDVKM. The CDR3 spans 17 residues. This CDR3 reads CASSLGLAVGNTDTQYF.

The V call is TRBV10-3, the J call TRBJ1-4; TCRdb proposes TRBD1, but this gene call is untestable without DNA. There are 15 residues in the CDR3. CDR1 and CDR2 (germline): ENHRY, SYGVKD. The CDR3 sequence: CAISGGSPTNEKLFF.

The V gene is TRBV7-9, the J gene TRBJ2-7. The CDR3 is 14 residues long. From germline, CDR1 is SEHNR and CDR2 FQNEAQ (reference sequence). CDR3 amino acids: CASSPPMRSYEQYF.

The CDR3 sequence is CASTLLNTEAFF. The V and J genes are TRBV7-9 and TRBJ1-1. CDR3 size: 12 residues. CDR1 is SEHNR, CDR2 FQNEAQ, per germline (reference sequence). Full variable domain (outside the CDR3, taken from reference TRBV7-9 and TRBJ1-1): DTGVSQNPRHKITKRGQNVTFRCDPISEHNRLYWYRQTLGQGPEFLTYFQNEAQLEKSRLLSDRFSAERPKGSFSTLEIQRTEQGDSAMYLCASTLLNTEAFFGQGTRLTVV.

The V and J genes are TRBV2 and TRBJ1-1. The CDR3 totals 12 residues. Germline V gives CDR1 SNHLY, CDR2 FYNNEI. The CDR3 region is CASIVTSSVTFF. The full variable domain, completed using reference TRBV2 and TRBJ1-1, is EPEVTQTPSHQVTQMGQEVILRCVPISNHLYFYWYRQILGQKVEFLVSFYNNEISEKSEIFDDQFSVERPDGSNFTLKIRSTKLEDSAMYFCASIVTSSVTFFGQGTRLTVV.

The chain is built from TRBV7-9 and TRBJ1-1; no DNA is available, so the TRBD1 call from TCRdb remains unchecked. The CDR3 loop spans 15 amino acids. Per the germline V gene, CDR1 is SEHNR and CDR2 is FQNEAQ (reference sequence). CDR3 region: CASSLVGQGSTEAFF.

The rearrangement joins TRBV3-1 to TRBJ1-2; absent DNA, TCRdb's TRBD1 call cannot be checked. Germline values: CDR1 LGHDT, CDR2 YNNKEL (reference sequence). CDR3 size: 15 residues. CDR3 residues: CASSQESAGAGGYTF. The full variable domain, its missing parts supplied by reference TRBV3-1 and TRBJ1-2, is DTAVSQTPKYLVTQMGNDKSIKCEQNLGHDTMYWYKQDSKKFLKIMFSYNNKELIINETVPNRFSPKSPDKAHLNLHINSLELGDSAVYFCASSQESAGAGGYTFGSGTRLTVV.

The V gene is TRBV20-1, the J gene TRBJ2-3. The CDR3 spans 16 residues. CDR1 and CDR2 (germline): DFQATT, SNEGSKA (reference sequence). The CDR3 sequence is CSARDILAGAADTQYF.

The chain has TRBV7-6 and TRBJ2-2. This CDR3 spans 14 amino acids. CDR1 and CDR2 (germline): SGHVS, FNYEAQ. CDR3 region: CASSLIAGTGELFF.

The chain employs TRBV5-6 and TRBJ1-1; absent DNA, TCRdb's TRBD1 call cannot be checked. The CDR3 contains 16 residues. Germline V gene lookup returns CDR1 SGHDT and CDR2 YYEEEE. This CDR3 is CASSLVGLQGRTEAFF.

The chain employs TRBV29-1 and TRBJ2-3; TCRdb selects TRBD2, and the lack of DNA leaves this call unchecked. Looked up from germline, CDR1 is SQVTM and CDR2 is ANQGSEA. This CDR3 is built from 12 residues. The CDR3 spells CSVITGGDTQYF.

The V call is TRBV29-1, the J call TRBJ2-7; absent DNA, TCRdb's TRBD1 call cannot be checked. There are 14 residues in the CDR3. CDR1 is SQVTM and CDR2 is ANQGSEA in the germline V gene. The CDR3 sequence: CSVLGTASSYEQYF.

CDR3 in amino acids: CASSQDAAGGYNEQFF. The chain couples TRBV4-3 to TRBJ2-1; TCRdb reports TRBD2, a call that lacks DNA to check it against. This CDR3 region has 16 residues. Germline lookup yields CDR1 LGHNA and CDR2 YSLEER.

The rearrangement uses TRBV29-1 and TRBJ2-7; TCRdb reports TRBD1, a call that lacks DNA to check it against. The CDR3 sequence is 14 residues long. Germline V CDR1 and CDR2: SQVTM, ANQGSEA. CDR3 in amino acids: CSVENRGEGYEQYF.

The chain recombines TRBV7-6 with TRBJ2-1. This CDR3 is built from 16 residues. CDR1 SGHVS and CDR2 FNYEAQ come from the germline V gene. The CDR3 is CASSRTSGATYNEQFF.

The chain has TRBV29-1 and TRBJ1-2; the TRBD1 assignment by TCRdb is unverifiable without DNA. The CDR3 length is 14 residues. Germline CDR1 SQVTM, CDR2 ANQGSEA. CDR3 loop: CSTPRGGSPYGYTF.

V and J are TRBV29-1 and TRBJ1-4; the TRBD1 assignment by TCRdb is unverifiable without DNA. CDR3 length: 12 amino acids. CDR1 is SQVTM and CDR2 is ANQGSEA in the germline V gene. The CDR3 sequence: CSVSGTAEKLFF.

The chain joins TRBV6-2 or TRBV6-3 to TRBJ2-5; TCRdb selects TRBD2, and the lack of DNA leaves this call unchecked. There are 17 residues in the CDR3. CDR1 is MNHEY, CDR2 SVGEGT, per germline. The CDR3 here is CASSSGQAGGHVETQYF.

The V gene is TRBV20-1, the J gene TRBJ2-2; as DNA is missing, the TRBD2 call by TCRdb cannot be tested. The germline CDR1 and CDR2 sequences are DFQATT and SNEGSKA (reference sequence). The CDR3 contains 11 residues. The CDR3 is CSVRRAGELFF.

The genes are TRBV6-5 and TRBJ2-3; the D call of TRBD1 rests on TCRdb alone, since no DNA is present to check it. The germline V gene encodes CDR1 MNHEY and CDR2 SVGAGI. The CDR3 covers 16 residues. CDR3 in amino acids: CASSLNPGGSTDTQYF.

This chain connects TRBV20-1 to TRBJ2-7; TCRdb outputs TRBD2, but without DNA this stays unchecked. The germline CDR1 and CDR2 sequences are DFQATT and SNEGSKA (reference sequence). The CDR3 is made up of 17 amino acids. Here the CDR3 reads CSARDREAGGFSYEQYF.